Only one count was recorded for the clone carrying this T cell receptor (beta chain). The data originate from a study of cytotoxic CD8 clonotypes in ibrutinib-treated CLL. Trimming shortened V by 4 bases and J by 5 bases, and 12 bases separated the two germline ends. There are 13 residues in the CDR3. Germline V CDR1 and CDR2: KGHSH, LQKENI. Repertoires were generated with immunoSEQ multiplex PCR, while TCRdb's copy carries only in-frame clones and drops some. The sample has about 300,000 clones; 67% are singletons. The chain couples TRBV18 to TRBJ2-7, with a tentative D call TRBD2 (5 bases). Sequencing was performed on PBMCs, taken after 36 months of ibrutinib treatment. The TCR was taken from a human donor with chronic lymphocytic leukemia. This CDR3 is CASSLSRVDEQYF. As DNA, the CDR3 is TGTGCCAGCTCACTGTCGAGGGTGGACGAGCAGTACTTC.